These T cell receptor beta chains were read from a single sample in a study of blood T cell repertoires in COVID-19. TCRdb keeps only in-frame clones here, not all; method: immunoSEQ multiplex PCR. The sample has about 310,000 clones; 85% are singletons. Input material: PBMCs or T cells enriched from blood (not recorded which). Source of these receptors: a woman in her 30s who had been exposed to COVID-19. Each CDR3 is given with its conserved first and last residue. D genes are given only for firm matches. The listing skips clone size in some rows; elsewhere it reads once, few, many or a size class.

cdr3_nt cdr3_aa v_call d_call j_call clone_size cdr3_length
TGTGCCAGCAGCCAAGGATCTAGCTCCAATGAGCAGTTCTTC CASSQGSSSNEQFF TRBV3-1/TRBV3-2 - TRBJ2-1 few 14
TGTGCCACGCGGACAGGGGGGAGCTCCTATAATTCACCCCTCCACTTT CATRTGGSSYNSPLHF TRBV25-1 TRBD1 TRBJ1-6 - 16
TGTGCCTGGAGTATACAGGGCAGGAGAGGAGCTTTCTTT CAWSIQGRRGAFF TRBV30 - TRBJ1-1 once 13
TGTGCCAGCAGTTACTCGTTTTACTCGAGCTATGGCTACACCTTC CASSYSFYSSYGYTF TRBV6-5 - TRBJ1-2 once 15
TGTGCCAGCAGCCGAATAGTAACTAGCCGCCGGAGAGACACAGATACGCAGTATTTT CASSRIVTSRRRDTDTQYF TRBV7-9 - TRBJ2-3 - 19
TGTGCCAGCGAACCCTCGGGACAGAGTTTCTATGGCTACACCTTC CASEPSGQSFYGYTF TRBV19 TRBD1 TRBJ1-2 few 15
TGTGCCAGCAGTGAAGCCGACAGGGGTTATGGCTACACCTTC CASSEADRGYGYTF TRBV6-1 TRBD1 TRBJ1-2 - 14
TGTGCCAGCAGCTTGGAACAGTATAACCCCTACGAGCAGTACTTC CASSLEQYNPYEQYF TRBV5-5 - TRBJ2-7 - 15
TGTGCCAGCAGCCAGAGGACAGGGGGCTTGTACGAGCAGTACTTC CASSQRTGGLYEQYF TRBV7-2 TRBD1 TRBJ2-7 - 15
TGTGCCAGCAGCCAAGGGGAGATACAAGAGACCCAGTACTTC CASSQGEIQETQYF TRBV4-2 - TRBJ2-5 - 14
TGTGCCAGCAGCTCGAGGGCCTTAGAGACCCAGTACTTC CASSSRALETQYF TRBV9 - TRBJ2-5 - 13
TGCGCCAGCAGCTTGGCCCAAACAGCTTCCTATGGCTACACCTTC CASSLAQTASYGYTF TRBV5-1 - TRBJ1-2 - 15
TGTGCCAGCACAAAAAACCGGGACAATGAGCAGTTCTTC CASTKNRDNEQFF TRBV28 - TRBJ2-1 - 13
TGTGCCAGTAGCCCAGAGGGGGGGACATCCACAGATACGCAGTATTTT CASSPEGGTSTDTQYF TRBV19 - TRBJ2-3 - 16
TGTGCCAGCAGCTCTCGGGGACAGGGGGGACAGACCCAGTACTTC CASSSRGQGGQTQYF TRBV9 TRBD1 TRBJ2-5 - 15
TGTGCCAGCAGCCCTCCCTATACGACAGCTGGAAACACCATATATTTT CASSPPYTTAGNTIYF TRBV3-1/TRBV3-2 - TRBJ1-3 - 16
TGTGCCAGCAGCCCACGACAGGACCTAGGAAACACCATATATTTT CASSPRQDLGNTIYF TRBV3-1/TRBV3-2 - TRBJ1-3 - 15
TGTGCCAGCAGCCAATTGGGCGGGGCAGACTACGAGCAGTACTTC CASSQLGGADYEQYF TRBV16 - TRBJ2-7 many 15
TGTGCCTGGACCCGACAGTTCCACCAAGAGACCCAGTACTTC CAWTRQFHQETQYF TRBV30 - TRBJ2-5 - 14
TGTGCCAGCAGTTTAATTATAGGGGGCAGTGAGCAGTTCTTC CASSLIIGGSEQFF TRBV27 TRBD1 TRBJ2-1 - 14
TGTGCCAGCAGCTTTTCGCGTAAAAATCAGCCCCAGCATTTT CASSFSRKNQPQHF TRBV28 - TRBJ1-5 - 14
TGTGCCAGCAGGCCTCCTGAGAGTGCTGGGGCCAACGTCCTGACTTTC CASRPPESAGANVLTF TRBV25-1 - TRBJ2-6 once 16
TGTGCCAGCATCAGTCCCACGGGCTACAATGAGCAGTTCTTC CASISPTGYNEQFF TRBV28 - TRBJ2-1 - 14
TGTGCCAGCTCACCACCGGCAGGGGAGTCTTACGAGCAGTACTTC CASSPPAGESYEQYF TRBV18 - TRBJ2-7 few 15
TGTGCCAGCAGTAAAGACAGGTCCTCTGGGGCCAACGTCCTGACTTTC CASSKDRSSGANVLTF TRBV2 - TRBJ2-6 - 16
TGTGCCAGCAGCCGAAAGGACAGGGATACCTACGAGCAGTACTTC CASSRKDRDTYEQYF TRBV7-9 TRBD1 TRBJ2-7 - 15
TGTGCCAGCAGTGAGGGAGGGGGGTGGATAACTGGCAATGAGCAGTTCTTC CASSEGGGWITGNEQFF TRBV6-1 - TRBJ2-1 - 17
TGTGCCAGCAGCTTAGTGTCAGGGGGAGCTTTCTTT CASSLVSGGAFF TRBV11-2 TRBD1 TRBJ1-1 - 12
TGCGCCAGCAGCCAAGATAGGGGACAGGGGAACTATGGCTACACCTTC CASSQDRGQGNYGYTF TRBV4-3 TRBD1 TRBJ1-2 - 16
TGTGCCAGCACCATGAGAGCGTCATCCTACAATGAGCAGTTCTTC CASTMRASSYNEQFF TRBV7-8 - TRBJ2-1 - 15
TGCGCCAGCAGCTTGGAAGGGGTGAGCACAGATACGCAGTATTTT CASSLEGVSTDTQYF TRBV5-1 - TRBJ2-3 - 15
TGTGCCAGCGGAAAACAGGGTGTGAGCTCTGGAAACACCATATATTTT CASGKQGVSSGNTIYF TRBV27 - TRBJ1-3 - 16
TGTGCCAGTAGTATAGATCCGGGGACAGGACTTTATAGCAATCAGCCCCAGCATTTT CASSIDPGTGLYSNQPQHF TRBV19 TRBD1 TRBJ1-5 - 19
TGTGCCAGCAGCTCCCTTGGCGGCTCTGGGGCCAACGTCCTGACTTTC CASSSLGGSGANVLTF TRBV5-5 - TRBJ2-6 - 16
TGCGCCAGCAGCCCGGGACTAGCGGGAACCTACGAGCAGTACTTC CASSPGLAGTYEQYF TRBV5-1 TRBD2 TRBJ2-7 - 15